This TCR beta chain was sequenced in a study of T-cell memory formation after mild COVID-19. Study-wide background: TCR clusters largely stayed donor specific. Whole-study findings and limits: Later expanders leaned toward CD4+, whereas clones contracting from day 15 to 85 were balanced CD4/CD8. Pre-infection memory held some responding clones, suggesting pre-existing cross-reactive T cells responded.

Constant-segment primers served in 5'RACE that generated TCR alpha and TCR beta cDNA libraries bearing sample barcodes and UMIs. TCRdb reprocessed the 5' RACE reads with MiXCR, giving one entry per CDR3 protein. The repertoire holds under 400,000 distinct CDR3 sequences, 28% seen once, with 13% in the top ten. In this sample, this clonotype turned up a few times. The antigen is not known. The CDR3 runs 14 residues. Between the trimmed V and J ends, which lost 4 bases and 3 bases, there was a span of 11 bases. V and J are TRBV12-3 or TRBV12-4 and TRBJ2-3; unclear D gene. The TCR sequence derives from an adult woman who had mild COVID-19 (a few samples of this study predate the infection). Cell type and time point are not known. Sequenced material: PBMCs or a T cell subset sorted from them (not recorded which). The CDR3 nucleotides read TGTGCCAGCAGTTCCGGGTGGAAGACAGATACGCAGTATTTT. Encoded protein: CASSSGWKTDTQYF.